The 15 T cell receptor beta chains presented below share a single source sample, sequenced in a study of beta chain features in type 1 diabetes. Every bit of the isolated RNA underwent reverse transcription, so sequencing read expressed TCRB transcripts. TCRdb's table, derived via immunoSEQ multiplex PCR, lists solely in-frame clones and lacks some. The data contain 130,000 to 150,000 clones, about 51% of them singletons. The specimen sequenced was Tregs from blood. These receptors came from a man aged 18-30 years in good health.

The CDR3, as DNA: TGCGCCAGCAGCTTAGGGGGAGAAGACTCCTACGAGCAGTACTTC. As protein: CASSLGGEDSYEQYF. The J gene is TRBJ2-5, the V gene TRBV5-1; possibly TRBD1 for D (6 bases). The J call could be wrong; TRBJ2-7 is a better fit for the DNA end. This CDR3 is 15 amino acids long. Looked up from germline, CDR1 is SGHRS and CDR2 is YFSETQ.

This clone was seen a few times. The chain couples TRBV6-1 to TRBJ1-3, with TRBD1 matching over 9 bases. Looked up from germline, CDR1 is MNHNS and CDR2 is SASEGT. This CDR3 is 15 amino acids long. V lost 6 bases, J lost 0 bases, and 3 bases stayed unmatched. As DNA, the CDR3 is TGTGCCAGCAGCCGGACAGGGGCCTCTGGAAACACCATATATTTT. It yields the protein CASSRTGASGNTIYF.

This sequence joins TRBV7-9 and TRBJ1-5, with D possibly being TRBD1 (5 bases). CDR1 is SEHNR, CDR2 FQNEAQ, per germline (reference sequence). CDR3 length: 14 amino acids. V lost 5 bases, J lost 3 bases, and 11 bases lay in between. The CDR3 here is CASSATGFNQPQHF. CDR3 coding DNA: TGTGCCAGCAGCGCTACAGGATTCAATCAGCCCCAGCATTTT.

This clone showed up just a few times. The rearrangement uses TRBV10-3 and TRBJ1-1; D unclear. Germline V gene data show CDR1 as ENHRY and CDR2 as SYGVKD. The CDR3 has 17 amino acids. The V gene lost 0 bases and the J gene lost 2 bases, with 16 bases spanning the gap. Written as DNA, the CDR3 is TGTGCCATCAGTGAGTCTCGTAGGAGCGGCACTAACACTGAAGCTTTCTTT. Translated: CAISESRRSGTNTEAFF.

This clone has only a few counts. The chain joins TRBV4-2 to TRBJ1-3, with a weak D call TRBD1 (6 bases). Germline CDR1 LGHNA, CDR2 YNFKEQ. The germline V and J ends were trimmed by 1 base and 4 bases, with 17 bases remaining between them. This CDR3 spans 17 amino acids. CDR3 region: CASSQGDIEGIGNTIYF. The CDR3 DNA sequence: TGTGCCAGCAGCCAAGGGGACATCGAAGGTATAGGAAACACCATATATTTT.

The genes are TRBV28 and TRBJ2-1; D remains unclear. Per the germline V gene, CDR1 is MDHEN and CDR2 is SYDVKM. The CDR3 consists of 14 residues. Trimming removed 0 bases at V and 2 bases at J, with 5 bases between. Written as DNA, the CDR3 is TGTGCCAGCAGTTTATGGGGCCCCTACAATGAGCAGTTCTTC. Protein product: CASSLWGPYNEQFF.

This clone came up once. The V and J genes are TRBV30 and TRBJ2-1; tentative D call: TRBD2 (5 bases). This CDR3 is 12 amino acids long. CDR1 and CDR2 (germline): GTSNPN, SVGIG (reference sequence). V lost 2 bases and J 9 bases, leaving 11 bases between the germline ends. CDR3: CAWSRRLSEQFF. The CDR3 region has the DNA TGTGCCTGGAGTCGGAGGTTGAGTGAGCAGTTCTTC.

This clone was observed a handful of times. The chain combines TRBV2 with TRBJ2-7; 14 nucleotides agree with TRBD2. This CDR3 has 16 amino acids. The germline V gene encodes CDR1 SNHLY and CDR2 FYNNEI. J lost 0 bases, V lost 6 bases, and 4 bases had no gene match. CDR3 loop: CASSGTSGGSSYEQYF. CDR3 nucleotide sequence: TGTGCCAGCAGCGGGACTAGCGGGGGTTCCTCCTACGAGCAGTACTTC. Looking up the rest from reference TRBV2 and TRBJ2-7 gives the full variable domain: EPEVTQTPSHQVTQMGQEVILRCVPISNHLYFYWYRQILGQKVEFLVSFYNNEISEKSEIFDDQFSVERPDGSNFTLKIRSTKLEDSAMYFCASSGTSGGSSYEQYFGPGTRLTVT.

The chain links TRBV5-1 to TRBJ2-2; perhaps TRBD2 as D (7 bases). V shed 1 base and J shed 6 bases, with 19 bases lying between them. Germline-derived CDR1 and CDR2 are SGHRS and YFSETQ. The CDR3 contains 17 residues. The CDR3 coding sequence is TGCGCCAGCAGCTTGCTTGTGGGCGGGGGCCTTTCCGGGGAGCTGTTTTTT. Amino acids: CASSLLVGGGLSGELFF.

J is TRBJ2-3 and V is TRBV11-2; weak D call: TRBD2 (5 bases). V was cut by 2 bases and J by 3 bases, with 6 bases left in between. The germline V gene encodes CDR1 SGHAT and CDR2 FQNNGV. The CDR3 loop spans 13 amino acids. The CDR3 region is CASSLLATDTQYF. The CDR3 DNA sequence: TGTGCCAGCAGCTTACTAGCAACAGATACGCAGTATTTT.

V is TRBV7-2 and J is TRBJ2-3; 8 bases line up with TRBD2. Losses at the gene ends were 6 bases for V and 4 bases for J; bases not matched to a gene: 6. The CDR3 runs 14 residues. The V gene's germline CDR1 is SGHTA and CDR2 FQGNSA. The CDR3 reads CASRPGRVADTQYF. The CDR3 DNA reads TGTGCCAGCAGACCCGGGAGGGTGGCAGATACGCAGTATTTT.

The CDR3 DNA follows: TGCGCCAGCAGCGCTAACAGGCAGGCTAGCACAGATACGCAGTATTTT. It codes for CASSANRQASTDTQYF. The chain couples TRBV5-1 to TRBJ2-3; TRBD1 might be the D (5 bases). V was cut by 4 bases and J by 0 bases, with 15 bases left in between. This CDR3 is 16 amino acids long. Germline V lookup: CDR1 SGHRS, CDR2 YFSETQ.

This clone has only a few counts. The chain links TRBV28 to TRBJ2-7; no definite D call. V lost 3 bases and J lost 8, with 17 bases in between. Germline assignment: CDR1 MDHEN and CDR2 SYDVKM. The CDR3 loop spans 14 amino acids. Here the CDR3 DNA reads TGTGCCAGCAGTTTGGCTGCCAGGCACAGACAGCAGTACTTC. Translating gives CASSLAARHRQQYF.

This clone has a handful of counts. This chain links TRBV7-2 with TRBJ2-7; possible D gene TRBD2, 6 bases. V dropped 0 bases and J dropped 2 bases, with 8 bases sitting between them. CDR3 size: 14 residues. Germline V gives CDR1 SGHTA, CDR2 FQGNSA. CDR3 sequence reads: CASSLAAGPYEQYF. CDR3 in DNA: TGTGCCAGCAGCTTAGCCGCGGGACCCTACGAGCAGTACTTC.

The V call is TRBV6-1, the J call TRBJ1-6, with 10 bases aligning to TRBD1. CDR1 is MNHNS and CDR2 is SASEGT in the germline V gene. V trimming: 2 bases; J trimming: 7 bases; junction bases outside the gene matches: 2. The CDR3 runs to 15 residues. The CDR3 loop is CASSELGQGNSPLHF. DNA for the CDR3: TGTGCCAGCAGTGAATTGGGACAGGGGAATTCACCCCTCCACTTT.